This T cell receptor (beta chain) originates from a study of early T cells in non-severe SARS-CoV-2 infection. Study overall: Whole-blood bulk RNA, unsorted, was sequenced, and chains were unpaired.

This clonotype was observed a handful of times. After removal of 3 bases from V and 2 bases from J, the junction contained 4 bases not matched to a gene. The CDR3 consists of 14 residues. CDR1 KGHSH and CDR2 LQKENI come from the germline V gene. The library protocol tagged individual cDNA molecules with unique molecular identifiers. TCRdb re-derived calls from the 5' RACE reads in MiXCR, one entry per CDR3 protein. The table lists tens of thousands of distinct CDR3 sequences, around 5% of them singletons. The sample was whole blood. This TCR came from an adult who was a healthcare worker with PCR-confirmed SARS-CoV-2 infection or an uninfected control (not recorded which). The rearrangement uses TRBV18 and TRBJ2-7; 7 positions match TRBD1. CDR3: CASSPPGQPYEQYF. CDR3 DNA: TGTGCCAGCTCACCTCCGGGACAGCCCTACGAGCAGTACTTC.